This TCR beta chain is drawn from a study of cytomegalovirus exposure and HLA in healthy donors. Study-level points and caveats: A later analysis by the authors found several of the most significant clusters apparently linked to common viral pathogens. A later analysis, which compared TCR beta chains of equal frequency, found the HLA-associated ones more clonally expanded.

The junction had 7 bases not matched to a gene; V was cut back by 4 bases and J by 3 bases. The CDR3 contains 16 residues. The V gene's germline CDR1 is KGHSH and CDR2 LQKENI. The PCR was carried out with 60 Vbeta primers and 13 Jbeta primers. This table comes from immunoSEQ multiplex PCR, and its TCRdb copy is limited to in-frame clones, with some not included. The repertoire holds 150,000 to 250,000 clones, with around 81% as singletons. Note on this clone: Antigen specificity is unknown.

The chain uses TRBV18 and TRBJ2-3; 10 bases line up with TRBD2. The material sequenced was PBMCs. This clonotype was sampled from a man aged 25-45 years in good health and CMV-seronegative. In DNA form, the CDR3 reads TGTGCCAGCTCACGGACTAGCGGCGGAGGTACAGATACGCAGTATTTT. Encoded protein: CASSRTSGGGTDTQYF.